A single sample is the source of the 3 T cell receptor beta chains below, sequenced in a study of blood T cell repertoires in COVID-19. Repertoires were generated with immunoSEQ multiplex PCR, while TCRdb's copy carries only in-frame clones and drops some. Among around 180,000 clones, around 80% were seen once, and the ten largest hold approximately 12%. The sequenced material came from peripheral blood. Every receptor here comes from a woman older than 75 with COVID-19, enrolled during active disease.

V gene TRBV4-1 combines with J gene TRBJ2-5; TRBD2 matches at 7 bases. The CDR3 spans 14 residues. J gave up 4 bases and V 4 bases, and 6 bases lay outside the gene matches. Germline-derived CDR1 and CDR2 are MGHRA and YSYEKL. This chain's CDR3 is CASSLTSGAETQYF. CDR3 DNA: TGCGCCAGCAGCCTTACGAGCGGGGCAGAGACCCAGTACTTC.

The V gene is TRBV7-2, the J gene TRBJ2-7, with D perhaps TRBD2 (6 bases). Trimming shortened V by 2 bases and J by 6 bases, and 11 bases separated the two germline ends. CDR3 length: 13 amino acids. Germline V lookup: CDR1 SGHTA, CDR2 FQGNSA. CDR3 region: CASSLYGRSEQYF. The CDR3, as DNA: TGTGCCAGCAGCTTATACGGGAGATCCGAGCAGTACTTC. Complete variable domain (other parts from reference TRBV7-2 and TRBJ2-7): GAGVSQSPSNKVTEKGKDVELRCDPISGHTALYWYRQSLGQGLEFLIYFQGNSAPDKSGLPSDRFSAERTGGSVSTLTIQRTQQEDSAVYLCASSLYGRSEQYFGPGTRLTVT.

This clone has only a few counts. This rearrangement joins TRBV18 to TRBJ2-3; TRBD2 agrees at 8 bases. Germline values: CDR1 KGHSH, CDR2 LQKENI. This CDR3 has 15 amino acids. The junction had 3 bases not matched to a gene; V was cut back by 3 bases and J by 1 base. The CDR3 coding sequence is TGTGCCAGCTCACCCAGCGGGAGAGGCACAGATACGCAGTATTTT. Translation gives CASSPSGRGTDTQYF.